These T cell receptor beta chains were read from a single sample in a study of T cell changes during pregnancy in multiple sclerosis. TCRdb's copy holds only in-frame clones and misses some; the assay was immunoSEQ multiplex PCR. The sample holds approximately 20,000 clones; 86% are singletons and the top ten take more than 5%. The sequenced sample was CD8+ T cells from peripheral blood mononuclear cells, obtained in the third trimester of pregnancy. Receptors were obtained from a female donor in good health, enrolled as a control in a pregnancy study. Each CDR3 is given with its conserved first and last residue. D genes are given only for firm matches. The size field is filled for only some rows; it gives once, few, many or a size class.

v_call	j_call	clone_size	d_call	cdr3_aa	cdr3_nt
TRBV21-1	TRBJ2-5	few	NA	CASPLERHQQETQYF	TGTGCCAGCCCGCTTGAGAGGCACCAACAAGAGACCCAGTACTTC
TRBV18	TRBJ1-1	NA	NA	CASSPRLDFALNTEAFF	TGTGCCAGCTCACCAAGACTAGACTTTGCACTGAACACTGAAGCTTTCTTT
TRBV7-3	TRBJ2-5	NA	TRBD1	CASSLTGDSQEPRYF	TGTGCCAGCAGCTTAACAGGGGACAGTCAAGAGCCCAGGTACTTC
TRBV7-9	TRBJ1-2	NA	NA	CASSLVTTGARDGYTF	TGTGCCAGCAGCTTAGTCACGACGGGTGCACGAGACGGCTACACCTTC
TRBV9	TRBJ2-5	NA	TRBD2	CASSVDSGVGETQYF	TGTGCCAGCAGCGTTGATAGCGGGGTCGGCGAGACCCAGTACTTC
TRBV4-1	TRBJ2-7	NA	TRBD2	CASSQGGELAGREQYF	TGCGCCAGCAGCCAAGGGGGGGAACTAGCGGGGCGCGAGCAGTACTTC
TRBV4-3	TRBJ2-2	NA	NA	CASSLYTGELFF	TGCGCCAGCAGCCTATACACCGGGGAGCTGTTTTTT
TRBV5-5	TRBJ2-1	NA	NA	CASSPRVPYNEQFF	TGTGCCAGCAGCCCCAGGGTACCCTACAATGAGCAGTTCTTC
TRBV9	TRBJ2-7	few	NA	CASSPGGNPYEQYF	TGTGCCAGCAGCCCAGGGGGGAACCCCTACGAGCAGTACTTC
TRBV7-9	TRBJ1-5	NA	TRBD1	CASSDRTGDVQPQHF	TGTGCCAGCAGCGATCGGACAGGGGATGTTCAGCCCCAGCATTTT
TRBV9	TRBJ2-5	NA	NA	CASSVGGETQYF	TGTGCCAGCAGCGTAGGCGGGGAGACCCAGTACTTC
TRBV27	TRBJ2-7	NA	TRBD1	CASSWTGDYEQYF	TGTGCCAGCAGTTGGACAGGGGACTACGAGCAGTACTTC
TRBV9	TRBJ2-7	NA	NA	CASSVDLQLNEQYF	TGTGCCAGCAGCGTAGACCTCCAGTTGAACGAGCAGTACTTC
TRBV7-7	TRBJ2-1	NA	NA	CASSPPPGPQGKFF	TGTGCTAGCAGCCCCCCCCCTGGGCCGCAGGGGAAGTTCTTC
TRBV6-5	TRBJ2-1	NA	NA	CASSYLGANEQFF	TGTGCCAGCAGTTACTTGGGGGCCAATGAGCAGTTCTTC
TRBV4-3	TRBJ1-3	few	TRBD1	CASSRGTGLTGNTIYF	TGCGCCAGCAGCCGTGGGACAGGGCTGACTGGAAACACCATATATTTT
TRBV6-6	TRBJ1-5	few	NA	CASSYSGTQRDQPQHF	TGTGCCAGCAGTTACTCCGGGACACAAAGAGATCAGCCCCAGCATTTT
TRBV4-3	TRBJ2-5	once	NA	CASSQDRGFQETQYF	TGCGCCAGCAGCCAAGATCGGGGGTTCCAAGAGACCCAGTACTTC
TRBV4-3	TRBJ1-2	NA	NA	CASNHGGLSGYTF	TGCGCCAGCAACCACGGGGGGCTTAGTGGCTACACCTTC
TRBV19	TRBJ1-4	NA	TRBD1	CASSMRTGGEKLFF	TGTGCCAGTAGTATGCGGACAGGTGGTGAAAAACTGTTTTTT
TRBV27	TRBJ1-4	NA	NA	CASSTRQATNEKLFF	TGTGCCAGCAGTACCCGACAGGCAACTAATGAAAAACTGTTTTTT
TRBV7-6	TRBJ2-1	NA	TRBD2	CASSLGGGANEQFF	TGTGCCAGCAGCCTCGGCGGGGGGGCAAATGAGCAGTTCTTC
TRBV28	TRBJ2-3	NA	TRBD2	CASSMASGTTYGSTDTQYF	TGTGCCAGCAGTATGGCTAGCGGGACCACATATGGTAGCACAGATACGCAGTATTTT
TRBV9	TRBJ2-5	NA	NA	CASSVSSRAGYQETQYF	TGTGCCAGCAGCGTTTCATCTAGAGCTGGGTACCAAGAGACCCAGTACTTC